Below are 5 T cell receptor beta chains sequenced from a single sample in a study of identical twins. MiXCR, run by TCRdb on the 5' RACE reads, gives a single entry per CDR3 protein. Of 1.5 million to 2 million distinct CDR3 sequences listed, under 35% are singletons. Sequencing was done on a sample of cord blood. These receptors all stem from a newborn girl in good health.

This clonotype was seen a few times. V and J are TRBV14 and TRBJ1-2; D might be TRBD1 (5 bases). V was shortened by 0 bases and J by 4 bases, with 12 bases between the two germline ends. Germline CDR1 SGHDN, CDR2 FVKESK. This CDR3 spans 15 amino acids. The CDR3 loop reads CASSQDLRGTYGYTF. CDR3 DNA: TGTGCCAGCAGCCAAGATCTTCGGGGGACCTATGGCTACACCTTC.

The J gene is TRBJ2-1, the V gene TRBV5-1, with D possibly TRBD2 on 7 matching bases. The J call may be wrong; the DNA end is better matched by TRBJ2-7. Germline CDR1 reads SGHRS; CDR2 reads YFSETQ. This CDR3 is 15 amino acids long. CDR3 protein: CASSHGGPSYNEQYF. The CDR3 DNA reads TGCGCCAGCAGCCACGGGGGGCCTTCCTACAATGAGCAGTACTTC.

This clonotype has only a few counts. This could be a read error, since a much larger clone is one nucleotide away. This chain links TRBV27 with TRBJ1-1; D not certain. The CDR3 has 12 residues. The germline gives CDR1 MNHEY, CDR2 SMNVEV (reference sequence). Trimming removed 5 bases from V and 3 bases from J, with 7 bases in between. The CDR3 reads CASSDMDTEAFF. As DNA, the CDR3 is TGTGCCAGCAGTGACATGGACACTGAAGCTTTCTTT.

This clonotype was observed once. This sequence joins TRBV10-3 and TRBJ1-1; D ambiguous. CDR3 size: 14 residues. CDR1 and CDR2 (germline): ENHRY, SYGVKD. V lost 2 bases and J lost 4, with 11 bases in between. CDR3 sequence reads: CAISEIKGLTEAFF. For the CDR3, the DNA is TGTGCCATCAGTGAGATTAAAGGTCTCACTGAAGCTTTCTTT.

This clonotype was picked up a small number of times. The chain joins TRBV20-1 to TRBJ2-3, with 7 bases lining up with TRBD2. Per germline, CDR1 DFQATT and CDR2 SNEGSKA (reference sequence). The trim removed 3 bases at V and 1 base at J, leaving 7 bases unmatched. The CDR3 totals 15 residues. CDR3 residues: CSASPAGSGTDTQYF. CDR3 nucleotide sequence: TGCAGTGCTAGCCCAGCGGGGTCGGGCACAGATACGCAGTATTTT.